This T cell receptor (beta chain) is drawn from a study of blood T cell repertoires in COVID-19. The CDR3 runs to 14 residues. Germline assignment: CDR1 SGHNT and CDR2 YYREEE (reference sequence). Trimming removed 4 bases from V and 6 bases from J; junction bases left unmatched: 5. Which cohort a participant joined came from the clinical history participants gave. Per the original data handling: For nucleated cells, counts were estimated from reference gene primer amplification. TCRdb's table, derived via immunoSEQ multiplex PCR, lists solely in-frame clones and lacks some. The DNA was the basis for D and trimming; V, J and clone size are from that table. This table holds fewer than 200,000 clones, about 81% found once.

The V gene is TRBV5-4, the J gene TRBJ1-1; 11 nucleotides agree with TRBD1. Sequencing was carried out using PBMCs or T cells enriched from blood (not recorded which). The TCR originated in a man in his forties or fifties who had recovered from COVID-19. In DNA, the CDR3 is TGTGCCAGCAGCGTGGGACAGGGGGTAGCTGAAGCTTTCTTT. Its translation: CASSVGQGVAEAFF.